This TCR beta chain was identified during a study of Ad26.COV2.S vaccination and SARS-CoV-2 variants. Generated by immunoSEQ multiplex PCR, the TCRdb table keeps only in-frame clones and is missing some. The sample yields hundreds of thousands of clones, around 89% seen once. Noted treatment: 15 to 20 received Ad26.COV2.S at low or high dose, single or two shots; 5 received placebo; per-sample allocation not given. The investigators took samples on day 63 after the first vaccine or placebo injection. This clonotype originated in a person between 18 and 65 years old who received the Ad26.COV2.S COVID-19 vaccine or a placebo. The input for sequencing was peripheral blood, taken in a trial of Ad26.COV2.S vaccine versus placebo.

The CDR3 loop is CASSQGDRPNYGYTF. CDR3 in DNA: TGCGCCAGCAGCCAAGGGGACAGGCCAAACTATGGCTACACCTTC. The chain uses TRBV4-1 and TRBJ1-2, with 8 bases aligning to TRBD1. Germline lookup yields CDR1 MGHRA and CDR2 YSYEKL. V trimming: 1 base; J trimming: 2 bases; junction bases outside the gene matches: 3. The CDR3 covers 15 residues.